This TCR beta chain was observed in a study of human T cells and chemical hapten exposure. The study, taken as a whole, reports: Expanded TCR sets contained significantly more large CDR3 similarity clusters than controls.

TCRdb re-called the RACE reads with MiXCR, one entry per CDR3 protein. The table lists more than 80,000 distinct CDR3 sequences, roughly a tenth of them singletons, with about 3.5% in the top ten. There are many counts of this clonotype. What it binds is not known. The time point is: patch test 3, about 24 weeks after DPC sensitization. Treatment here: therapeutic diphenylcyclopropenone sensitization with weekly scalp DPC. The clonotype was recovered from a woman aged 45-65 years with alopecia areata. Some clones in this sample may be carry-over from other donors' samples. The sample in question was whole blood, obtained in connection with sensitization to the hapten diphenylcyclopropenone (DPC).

The CDR3 spells CASSPPGTGGEGNQPQHF. The CDR3 DNA sequence: TGTGCCAGCTCACCACCGGGGACAGGGGGTGAGGGCAATCAGCCCCAGCATTTT. This rearrangement joins TRBV18 to TRBJ1-5, with 11 bases fitting TRBD1. Germline CDR1 reads KGHSH; CDR2 reads LQKENI. J lost 2 bases, V lost 0 bases, and 6 bases had no gene match. The CDR3 has 18 residues.